This TCR beta chain is from a study of OX40 agonist ivuxolimab in advanced cancers. Study context: Patients got intravenous ivuxolimab at 0.01 to 10 mg/kg every 2 weeks.

On this clone: Its target is not known.

Study observations and caveats: Also showing low normalized T-cell clonal expansion were some of the nonresponders.

CDR1 is LGHNA, CDR2 YSLEER, per germline. The CDR3 sequence is 16 residues long. Deletions cut 1 base from V and 7 bases from J, with 16 bases between. This table comes from immunoSEQ multiplex PCR, and its TCRdb copy is limited to in-frame clones, with some not included. The data hold fewer than 40,000 clones, with approximately 81% observed a single time. V gene TRBV4-3 combines with J gene TRBJ1-4, with no clear D. The sample here was CD4+ or CD8+ T cells sorted from blood, taken in a trial of the OX40 agonist ivuxolimab. The TCR comes from an adult with an advanced solid tumor such as melanoma, head and neck, liver or kidney cancer. CDR3 nucleotides: TGCGCCAGCAGCCAAGTCTCCTCGGGAGACGGTGAAAAACTGTTTTTT. Amino acid sequence: CASSQVSSGDGEKLFF.